The next 9 T cell receptor beta chains were all read from a single sample in a study of early T cells in non-severe SARS-CoV-2 infection. TCRdb processed the 5' RACE reads anew with MiXCR; each CDR3 protein has one entry. The data show tens of thousands of distinct CDR3 sequences, roughly 12% seen once. The sequencing used whole blood, collected at baseline. Receptors were obtained from an adult who was a healthcare worker with PCR-confirmed SARS-CoV-2 infection or an uninfected control (not recorded which).

This clonotype has a handful of counts. The DNA for the CDR3 is TGTGCCAGCAGCCCCTCCTGGGCGGGGCCCGTCGATACGCAGTATTTT. Amino acid sequence: CASSPSWAGPVDTQYF. The chain is built from TRBV7-9 and TRBJ2-3, with D possibly being TRBD2 (6 bases). V was pared by 5 bases and J by 6 bases, with 21 bases between. Germline V CDR1 and CDR2: SEHNR, FQNEAQ (reference sequence). This CDR3 region has 16 residues.

V usage is TRBV20-1 and J usage is TRBJ1-1, with D perhaps TRBD1 (6 bases). The CDR3 has 14 amino acids. The V end lost 6 bases, the J end lost 1 base, and 15 bases lay between the germline ends. Germline assignment: CDR1 DFQATT and CDR2 SNEGSKA (reference sequence). This CDR3 is CSARQRTANTEAFF. In nucleotides, the CDR3 is TGCAGTGCCCGGCAGCGGACAGCGAACACTGAAGCTTTCTTT.

This clonotype was recorded a few times. The chain joins TRBV7-2 to TRBJ1-2; D uncertain. Trimming shortened V by 3 bases and J by 0 bases, and 14 bases separated the two germline ends. Germline V gene sequence: CDR1 SGHTA, CDR2 FQGNSA. CDR3 size: 16 residues. CDR3 residues: CASSLVFLLANYGYTF. CDR3 DNA: TGTGCCAGCAGCTTGGTATTCCTTCTCGCTAACTATGGCTACACCTTC.

The table lists this clonotype with many counts. The V gene is TRBV7-9, the J gene TRBJ2-3; 8 nucleotides agree with TRBD1. The germline V gene encodes CDR1 SEHNR and CDR2 FQNEAQ (reference sequence). V shed 5 bases, J shed 1 base, and the junction held 2 bases outside the gene matches. The CDR3 loop spans 14 amino acids. The chain's CDR3 is CASSAGQGTDTQYF. The CDR3 DNA follows: TGTGCCAGCAGCGCGGGACAGGGCACAGATACGCAGTATTTT.

This clonotype was seen a few times. The V and J genes are TRBV7-6 and TRBJ2-5; unclear D gene. The CDR3 length is 14 residues. CDR1 and CDR2 from the germline V gene are SGHVS and FNYEAQ. With 0 bases removed from V and 2 bases from J, the gap between germline ends came to 7 bases. This chain's CDR3 is CASSLAAPQETQYF. In DNA, the CDR3 is TGTGCCAGCAGCTTAGCGGCGCCTCAAGAGACCCAGTACTTC.

The chain uses TRBV6-5 and TRBJ2-1; D perhaps matches TRBD1 (5 bases). V lost 0 bases, J lost 3 bases, and 6 bases lay in between. The V gene's germline CDR1 is MNHEY and CDR2 SVGAGI. The CDR3 contains 14 residues. CDR3 sequence: CASSYSGVYNEQFF. In DNA form, the CDR3 reads TGTGCCAGCAGTTACTCAGGGGTCTACAATGAGCAGTTCTTC.

The genes are TRBV29-1 and TRBJ2-7, with a tentative D call TRBD2 (7 bases). The germline V gene encodes CDR1 SQVTM and CDR2 ANQGSEA. V shed 1 base and J shed 5 bases, with 9 bases lying between them. The CDR3 has 12 amino acids. CDR3 coding DNA: TGCAGCGTTGAAGGGGGGGGGCACGAGCAGTACTTC. Its protein is CSVEGGGHEQYF.

This clonotype was counted ten times or more. The chain joins TRBV7-9 to TRBJ2-3; 7 bases agree with TRBD1. The junction had 2 bases not matched to a gene; V was cut back by 1 base and J by 1 base. The CDR3 consists of 15 residues. Germline CDR1 and CDR2: SEHNR and FQNEAQ (reference sequence). The DNA of the CDR3 is TGTGCCAGCAGCTTAGGACAGGGCCGCACAGATACGCAGTATTTT. Protein sequence: CASSLGQGRTDTQYF.

This clonotype was counted a few times. The genes are TRBV3-1 and TRBJ2-7; D unresolved. V shed 3 bases and J shed 4 bases, with 7 bases lying between them. The CDR3 runs 12 residues. CDR1 is LGHDT and CDR2 is YNNKEL in the germline V gene (reference sequence). CDR3 nucleotides: TGTGCCAGCAGCCAGGCTCGTTACGAGCAGTACTTC. Translation: CASSQARYEQYF.